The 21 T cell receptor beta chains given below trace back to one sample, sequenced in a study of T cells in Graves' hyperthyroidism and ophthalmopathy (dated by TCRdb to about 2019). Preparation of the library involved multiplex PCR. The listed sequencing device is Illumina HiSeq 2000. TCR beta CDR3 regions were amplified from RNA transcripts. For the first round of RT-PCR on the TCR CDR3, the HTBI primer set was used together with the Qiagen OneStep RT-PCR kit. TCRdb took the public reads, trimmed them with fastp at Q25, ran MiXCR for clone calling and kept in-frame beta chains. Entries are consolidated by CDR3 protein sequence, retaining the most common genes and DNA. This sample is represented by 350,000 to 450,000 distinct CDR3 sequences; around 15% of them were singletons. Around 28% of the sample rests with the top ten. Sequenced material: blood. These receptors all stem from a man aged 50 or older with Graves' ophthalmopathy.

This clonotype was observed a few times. The CDR3 region is CATRGRTNTGELFF. In DNA form, the CDR3 reads TGTGCCACCCGAGGACGGACGAACACCGGGGAGCTGTTTTTT. V gene TRBV19 combines with J gene TRBJ2-2; D is ambiguous. The V gene's germline CDR1 is LNHDA and CDR2 SQIVND (reference sequence). This CDR3 has 14 amino acids. The V gene lost 10 bases and the J gene lost 0 bases, with 12 bases spanning the gap. The full variable domain, in which reference TRBV19 and TRBJ2-2 provide the parts outside the CDR3, is DGGITQSPKYLFRKEGQNVTLSCEQNLNHDAMYWYRQDPGQGLRLIYYSQIVNDFQKGDIAEGYSVSREKKESFPLTVTSAQKNPTAFYLCATRGRTNTGELFFGEGSRLTVL.

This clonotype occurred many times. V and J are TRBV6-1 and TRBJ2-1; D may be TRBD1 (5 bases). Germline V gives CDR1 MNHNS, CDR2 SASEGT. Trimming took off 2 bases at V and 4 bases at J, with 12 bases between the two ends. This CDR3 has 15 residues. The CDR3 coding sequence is TGTGCCAGCAGTGAAATCGCAGGGATATACAATGAGCAGTTCTTC. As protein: CASSEIAGIYNEQFF.

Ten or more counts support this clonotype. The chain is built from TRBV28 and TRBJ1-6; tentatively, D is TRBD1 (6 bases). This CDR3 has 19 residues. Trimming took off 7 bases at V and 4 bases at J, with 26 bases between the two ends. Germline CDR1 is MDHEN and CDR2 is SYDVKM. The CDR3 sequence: CASIPGHQGRLEYNSPLHF. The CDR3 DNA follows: TGTGCCAGCATCCCGGGACATCAAGGTCGCCTTGAATATAATTCACCCCTCCACTTT.

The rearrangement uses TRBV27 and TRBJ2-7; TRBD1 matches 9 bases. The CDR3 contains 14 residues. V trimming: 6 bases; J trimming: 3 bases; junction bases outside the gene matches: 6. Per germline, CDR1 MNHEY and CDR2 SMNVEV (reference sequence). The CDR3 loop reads CASSPDRGFYEQYF. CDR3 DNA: TGTGCCAGCAGCCCAGACAGGGGGTTCTACGAGCAGTACTTC.

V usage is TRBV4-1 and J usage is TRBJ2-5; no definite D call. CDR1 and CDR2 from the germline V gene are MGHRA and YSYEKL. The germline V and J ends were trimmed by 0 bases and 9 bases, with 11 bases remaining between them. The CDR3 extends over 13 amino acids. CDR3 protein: CASSQDGSSAQYF. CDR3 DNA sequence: TGCGCCAGCAGCCAAGATGGATCCTCGGCCCAGTACTTC.

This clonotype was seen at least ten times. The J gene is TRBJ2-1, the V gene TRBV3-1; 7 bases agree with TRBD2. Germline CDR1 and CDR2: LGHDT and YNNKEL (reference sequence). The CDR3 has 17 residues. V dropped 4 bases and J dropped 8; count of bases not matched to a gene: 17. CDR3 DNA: TGTGCCAGCAGCCGGGCCCCGAGGGGAGGGAGGTCCGATGAGCAGTTCTTC. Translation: CASSRAPRGGRSDEQFF.

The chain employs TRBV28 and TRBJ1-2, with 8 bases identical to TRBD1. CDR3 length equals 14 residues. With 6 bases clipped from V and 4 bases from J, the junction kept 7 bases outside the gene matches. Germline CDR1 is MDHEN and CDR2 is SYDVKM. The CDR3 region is CASSWSQGAYGYTF. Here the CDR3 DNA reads TGTGCCAGCAGCTGGAGCCAGGGGGCCTATGGCTACACCTTC.

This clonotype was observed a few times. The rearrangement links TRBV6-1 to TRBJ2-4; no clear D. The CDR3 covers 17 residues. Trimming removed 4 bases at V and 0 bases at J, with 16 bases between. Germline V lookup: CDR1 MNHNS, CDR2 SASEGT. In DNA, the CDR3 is TGTGCCAGCAGTGGCAATACGGAGATTCTAGCCAAAAACATTCAGTACTTC. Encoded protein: CASSGNTEILAKNIQYF.

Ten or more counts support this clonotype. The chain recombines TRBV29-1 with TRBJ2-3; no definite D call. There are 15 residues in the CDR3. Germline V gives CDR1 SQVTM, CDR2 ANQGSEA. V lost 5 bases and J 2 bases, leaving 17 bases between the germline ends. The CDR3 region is CSVLYPILHTDTQYF. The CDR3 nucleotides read TGCAGCGTTCTTTATCCCATTCTACACACAGATACGCAGTATTTT.

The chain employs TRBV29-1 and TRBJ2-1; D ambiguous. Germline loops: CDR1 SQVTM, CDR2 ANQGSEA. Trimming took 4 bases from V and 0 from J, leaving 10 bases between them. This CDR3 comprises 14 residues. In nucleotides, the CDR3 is TGCAGCGTTGCTTTCCTTCTCTCCTACAATGAGCAGTTCTTC. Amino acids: CSVAFLLSYNEQFF.

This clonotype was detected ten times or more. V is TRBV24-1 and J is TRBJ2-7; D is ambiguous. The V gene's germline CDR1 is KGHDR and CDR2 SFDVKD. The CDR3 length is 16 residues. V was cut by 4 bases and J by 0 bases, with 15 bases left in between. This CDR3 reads CATSDPQSPSSYEQYF. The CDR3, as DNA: TGTGCCACCAGTGACCCACAGAGCCCGAGCTCCTACGAGCAGTACTTC.

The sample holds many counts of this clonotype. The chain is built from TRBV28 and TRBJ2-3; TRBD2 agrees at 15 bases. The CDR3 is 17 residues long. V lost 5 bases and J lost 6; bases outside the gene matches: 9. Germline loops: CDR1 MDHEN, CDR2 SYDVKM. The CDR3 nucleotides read TGTGCCAGCAGTCCTCGTTTCGGACTAGCGGGAGGGGATACGCAGTATTTT. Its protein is CASSPRFGLAGGDTQYF.

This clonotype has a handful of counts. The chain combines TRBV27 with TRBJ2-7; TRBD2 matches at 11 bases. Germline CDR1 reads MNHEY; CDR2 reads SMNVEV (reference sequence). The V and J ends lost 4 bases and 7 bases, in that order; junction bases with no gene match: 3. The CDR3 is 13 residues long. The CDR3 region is CASSSLAGAEQYF. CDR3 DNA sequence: TGTGCCAGCAGTTCACTAGCGGGAGCTGAGCAGTACTTC.

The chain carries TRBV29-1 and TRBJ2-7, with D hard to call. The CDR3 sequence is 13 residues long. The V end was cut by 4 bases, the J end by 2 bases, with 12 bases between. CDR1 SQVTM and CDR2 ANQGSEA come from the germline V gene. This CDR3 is CSVVAAPTYEQYF. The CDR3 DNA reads TGCAGCGTTGTCGCAGCCCCTACCTACGAGCAGTACTTC.

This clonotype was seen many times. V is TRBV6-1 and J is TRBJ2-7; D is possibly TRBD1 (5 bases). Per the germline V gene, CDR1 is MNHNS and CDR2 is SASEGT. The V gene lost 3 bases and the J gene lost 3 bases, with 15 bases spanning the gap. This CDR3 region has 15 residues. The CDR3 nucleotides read TGTGCCAGCAGTGAGGCTCAGGGCGTCCACTACGAGCAGTACTTC. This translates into CASSEAQGVHYEQYF.

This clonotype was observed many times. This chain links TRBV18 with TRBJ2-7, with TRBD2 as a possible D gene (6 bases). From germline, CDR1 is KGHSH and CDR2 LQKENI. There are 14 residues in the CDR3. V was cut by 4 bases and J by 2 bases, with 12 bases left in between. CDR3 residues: CASSLADGAYEQYF. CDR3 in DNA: TGTGCCAGCTCACTAGCGGACGGAGCCTACGAGCAGTACTTC.

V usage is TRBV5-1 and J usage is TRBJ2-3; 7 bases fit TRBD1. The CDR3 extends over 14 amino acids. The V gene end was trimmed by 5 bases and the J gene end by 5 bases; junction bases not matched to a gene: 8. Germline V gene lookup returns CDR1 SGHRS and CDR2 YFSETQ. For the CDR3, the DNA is TGCGCCAGCAGACCAGGACAGGCCGGAGATACGCAGTATTTT. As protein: CASRPGQAGDTQYF.

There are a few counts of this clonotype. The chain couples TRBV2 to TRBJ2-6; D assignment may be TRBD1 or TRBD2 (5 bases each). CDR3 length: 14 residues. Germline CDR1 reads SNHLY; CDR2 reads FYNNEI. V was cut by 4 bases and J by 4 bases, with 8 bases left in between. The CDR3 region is CASSGGTGANVLTF. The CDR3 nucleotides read TGTGCCAGCAGTGGGGGGACCGGGGCCAACGTCCTGACTTTC.

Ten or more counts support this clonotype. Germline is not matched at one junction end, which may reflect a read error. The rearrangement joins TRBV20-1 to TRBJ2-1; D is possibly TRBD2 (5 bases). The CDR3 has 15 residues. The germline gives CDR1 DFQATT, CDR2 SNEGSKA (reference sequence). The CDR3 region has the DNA TGCAGTGCAAGAGGGCGCGAGACCTCCTACAATGAGCAGTTCTTC. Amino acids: CSARGRETSYNEQFF.

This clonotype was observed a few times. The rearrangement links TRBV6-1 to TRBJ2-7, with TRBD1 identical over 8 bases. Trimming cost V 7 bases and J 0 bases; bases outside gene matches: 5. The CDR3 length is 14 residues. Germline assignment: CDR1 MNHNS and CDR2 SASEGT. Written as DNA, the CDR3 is TGTGCCAGCATGAGGACAGGGCCCTCCTACGAGCAGTACTTC. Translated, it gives CASMRTGPSYEQYF.

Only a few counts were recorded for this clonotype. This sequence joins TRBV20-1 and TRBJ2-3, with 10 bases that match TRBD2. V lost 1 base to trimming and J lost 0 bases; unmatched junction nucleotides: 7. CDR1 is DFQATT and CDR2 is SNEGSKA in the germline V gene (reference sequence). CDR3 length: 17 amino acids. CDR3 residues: CSARGRTSGTSTDTQYF. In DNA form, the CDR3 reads TGCAGTGCTAGAGGGAGGACTAGCGGTACTAGCACAGATACGCAGTATTTT.